A single sample gave rise to the 2 T cell receptor beta chains below, sequenced in a study of CD8 T cells in Susac syndrome. It was with random hexamers that about 0.45 to 1 ug RNA was reverse transcribed. TCRdb recomputed calls from the immunoSEQ multiplex PCR reads with MiXCR, one row per CDR3 protein. The sample holds about 120,000 distinct CDR3 sequences; 92% are singletons and the top ten take 0.14%. The sequencing input was CD4+ T cells from PBMCs. These receptors originate from a human donor in good health.

The V and J genes are TRBV4-2 and TRBJ2-7; the D is unclear. Trimming took off 1 base at V and 0 bases at J, with 7 bases between the two ends. This CDR3 region has 14 residues. Per the germline V gene, CDR1 is LGHNA and CDR2 is YNFKEQ. The CDR3 DNA sequence: TGTGCCAGCAGCCAAGTAGGGAACTCCTACGAGCAGTACTTC. It translates to CASSQVGNSYEQYF.

CDR3 sequence reads: CASSPPSGVYEQYF. The CDR3 region has the DNA TGTGCCAGCAGCCCACCCTCAGGGGTCTACGAGCAGTACTTC. This chain joins TRBV7-2 and TRBJ2-7; perhaps TRBD1 as D (6 bases). CDR3 length: 14 amino acids. The germline V gene encodes CDR1 SGHTA and CDR2 FQGNSA. Between the trimmed V and J ends, which lost 5 bases and 3 bases, there was a span of 14 bases.